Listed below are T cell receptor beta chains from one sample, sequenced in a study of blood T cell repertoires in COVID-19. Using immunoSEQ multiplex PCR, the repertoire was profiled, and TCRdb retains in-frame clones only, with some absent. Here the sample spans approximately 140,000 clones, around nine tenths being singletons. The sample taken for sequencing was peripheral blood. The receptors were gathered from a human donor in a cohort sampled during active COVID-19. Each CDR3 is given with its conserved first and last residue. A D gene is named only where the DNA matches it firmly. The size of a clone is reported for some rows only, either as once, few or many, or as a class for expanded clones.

CDR3 protein: CASSGQGLSGNTIYF; CDR3 DNA: TGTGCCAGCAGCGGACAGGGCCTCTCTGGAAACACCATATATTTT; J gene: TRBJ1-3; V gene: TRBV7-8; clone size: NA; D gene: TRBD1
CDR3 protein: CASSEGQGTHIQYF; CDR3 DNA: TGTGCCAGCAGTGAAGGTCAGGGTACCCACATTCAGTACTTC; J gene: TRBJ2-4; V gene: TRBV2; clone size: once; D gene: NA
CDR3 protein: CASSLQVDNEQFF; CDR3 DNA: TGTGCCAGCAGCTTACAGGTAGACAATGAGCAGTTCTTC; J gene: TRBJ2-1; V gene: TRBV7-9; clone size: NA; D gene: NA
CDR3 protein: CASSGSATPGTQYF; CDR3 DNA: TGTGCCAGCAGCGGATCCGCGACCCCGGGGACCCAGTACTTC; J gene: TRBJ2-5; V gene: TRBV28; clone size: NA; D gene: NA
CDR3 protein: CASSPGQEINTIYF; CDR3 DNA: TGTGCCAGCTCCCCGGGACAGGAGATAAACACCATATATTTT; J gene: TRBJ1-3; V gene: TRBV18; clone size: NA; D gene: TRBD1
CDR3 protein: CASSLRGGGLGGNTIYF; CDR3 DNA: TGTGCCAGCAGCTTACGGGGCGGGGGCTTAGGTGGAAACACCATATATTTT; J gene: TRBJ1-3; V gene: TRBV7-2; clone size: NA; D gene: NA
CDR3 protein: CASSPWTAGEQYF; CDR3 DNA: TGTGCCAGCAGTCCCTGGACAGCCGGCGAGCAGTACTTC; J gene: TRBJ2-7; V gene: TRBV27; clone size: NA; D gene: NA
CDR3 protein: CASSLPEKGGYGYTF; CDR3 DNA: TGTGCCAGCTCACTCCCTGAGAAGGGAGGCTATGGCTACACCTTC; J gene: TRBJ1-2; V gene: TRBV18; clone size: once; D gene: NA
CDR3 protein: CASSLTDIQSYNSPLHF; CDR3 DNA: TGTGCCAGCAGCTTAACGGACATCCAGAGCTATAATTCACCCCTCCACTTT; J gene: TRBJ1-6; V gene: TRBV7-6; clone size: once; D gene: NA
CDR3 protein: CASSLGRAPTTGELFF; CDR3 DNA: TGCGCCAGCAGCTTGGGGCGGGCACCAACTACCGGGGAGCTGTTTTTT; J gene: TRBJ2-2; V gene: TRBV5-1; clone size: NA; D gene: NA
CDR3 protein: CASSLASGIMNEQFF; CDR3 DNA: TGTGCCAGCAGCTTAGCTAGCGGGATCATGAATGAGCAGTTCTTC; J gene: TRBJ2-1; V gene: TRBV7-6; clone size: NA; D gene: TRBD2
CDR3 protein: CASSPRRGGLIHEQFF; CDR3 DNA: TGTGCCAGTAGTCCCCGGCGGGGGGGGCTTATCCATGAGCAGTTCTTC; J gene: TRBJ2-1; V gene: TRBV19; clone size: NA; D gene: TRBD2
CDR3 protein: CASSQDPASGSAGELFF; CDR3 DNA: TGCGCCAGCAGCCAAGATCCCGCTAGCGGGAGCGCCGGGGAGCTGTTTTTT; J gene: TRBJ2-2; V gene: TRBV4-3; clone size: NA; D gene: TRBD2
CDR3 protein: CASSIRDSPSSYNEQFF; CDR3 DNA: TGTGCCAGTAGTATAAGGGACAGCCCGAGCTCCTACAATGAGCAGTTCTTC; J gene: TRBJ2-1; V gene: TRBV19; clone size: NA; D gene: TRBD1
CDR3 protein: CASSLDRGSDGYTF; CDR3 DNA: TGTGCCAGCAGTCTCGACAGGGGTAGCGATGGCTACACCTTC; J gene: TRBJ1-2; V gene: TRBV28; clone size: NA; D gene: TRBD1
CDR3 protein: CASRGGQGIYGYTF; CDR3 DNA: TGTGCCAGCAGGGGGGGACAGGGGATCTATGGCTACACCTTC; J gene: TRBJ1-2; V gene: TRBV2; clone size: NA; D gene: TRBD1
CDR3 protein: CAWSIGTSNNEQFF; CDR3 DNA: TGTGCCTGGAGTATCGGGACTAGCAACAATGAGCAGTTCTTC; J gene: TRBJ2-1; V gene: TRBV30; clone size: NA; D gene: TRBD2
CDR3 protein: CASRWGGQDTEAFF; CDR3 DNA: TGTGCCAGCCGGTGGGGGGGCCAGGACACTGAAGCTTTCTTT; J gene: TRBJ1-1; V gene: TRBV27; clone size: NA; D gene: NA
CDR3 protein: CASSQELAGVSYNEQFF; CDR3 DNA: TGCGCCAGCAGCCAGGAACTAGCGGGGGTCTCCTACAATGAGCAGTTCTTC; J gene: TRBJ2-1; V gene: TRBV4-3; clone size: NA; D gene: TRBD2
CDR3 protein: CASSVAYTGGGGETQYF; CDR3 DNA: TGTGCCAGCAGCGTAGCCTACACCGGGGGCGGGGGAGAGACCCAGTACTTC; J gene: TRBJ2-5; V gene: TRBV9; clone size: NA; D gene: NA
CDR3 protein: CASLDRDRNQPQHF; CDR3 DNA: TGTGCCAGCTTGGACAGGGATCGGAATCAGCCCCAGCATTTT; J gene: TRBJ1-5; V gene: TRBV19; clone size: NA; D gene: TRBD1
CDR3 protein: CASSREMNTEAFF; CDR3 DNA: TGTGCCAGCAGCCGGGAGATGAACACTGAAGCTTTCTTT; J gene: TRBJ1-1; V gene: TRBV7-6; clone size: NA; D gene: NA
CDR3 protein: CASSQDQWAGGSYEQYF; CDR3 DNA: TGTGCCAGCAGCCAAGATCAGTGGGCAGGTGGATCCTACGAGCAGTACTTC; J gene: TRBJ2-7; V gene: TRBV4-2; clone size: few; D gene: NA
CDR3 protein: CASSHGQAPNEQFF; CDR3 DNA: TGTGCCAGCAGCCACGGACAGGCGCCCAATGAGCAGTTCTTC; J gene: TRBJ2-1; V gene: TRBV7-2; clone size: NA; D gene: TRBD1
CDR3 protein: CASSFGQGDAFF; CDR3 DNA: TGTGCCAGCAGCTTTGGACAGGGAGACGCTTTCTTT; J gene: TRBJ1-1; V gene: TRBV7-9; clone size: once; D gene: TRBD1
CDR3 protein: CSVRLAGAYNEQFF; CDR3 DNA: TGCAGCGTTCGACTAGCGGGAGCCTACAATGAGCAGTTCTTC; J gene: TRBJ2-1; V gene: TRBV29-1; clone size: once; D gene: TRBD2
CDR3 protein: CASSLGSVTSGGGSTDTQYF; CDR3 DNA: TGTGCCAGCAGCTTAGGTTCCGTGACTAGCGGGGGGGGTAGCACAGATACGCAGTATTTT; J gene: TRBJ2-3; V gene: TRBV7-8; clone size: NA; D gene: TRBD2
CDR3 protein: CASSPLQGSQPQHF; CDR3 DNA: TGTGCCAGCTCACCCCTACAGGGAAGTCAGCCCCAGCATTTT; J gene: TRBJ1-5; V gene: TRBV18; clone size: NA; D gene: NA
CDR3 protein: CATSRGSPGGDYGYTF; CDR3 DNA: TGTGCCACCAGCAGAGGATCCCCTGGGGGGGACTATGGCTACACCTTC; J gene: TRBJ1-2; V gene: TRBV15; clone size: once; D gene: NA
CDR3 protein: CASRGRLVEQFF; CDR3 DNA: TGTGCCAGCAGGGGTCGACTAGTTGAGCAGTTCTTC; J gene: TRBJ2-1; V gene: TRBV21-1; clone size: NA; D gene: NA
CDR3 protein: CASSFAGGKNTGELFF; CDR3 DNA: TGTGCCAGCAGCTTTGCGGGGGGGAAGAACACCGGGGAGCTGTTTTTT; J gene: TRBJ2-2; V gene: TRBV5-4; clone size: NA; D gene: TRBD2
CDR3 protein: CASSSRGNQPQHF; CDR3 DNA: TGTGCCAGCAGCTCCAGGGGCAATCAGCCCCAGCATTTT; J gene: TRBJ1-5; V gene: TRBV7-2; clone size: NA; D gene: NA
CDR3 protein: CASSSRLGESGELFF; CDR3 DNA: TGTGCCAGCAGCTCGCGACTAGGAGAATCTGGGGAGCTGTTTTTT; J gene: TRBJ2-2; V gene: TRBV7-2; clone size: many; D gene: NA
CDR3 protein: CAISFNPGNSPFHF; CDR3 DNA: TGTGCCATCAGTTTCAATCCAGGGAATTCACCCTTCCACTTT; J gene: TRBJ1-6; V gene: TRBV10-3; clone size: NA; D gene: NA
CDR3 protein: CASSLAGGAEAFF; CDR3 DNA: TGTGCCAGCAGCTTAGCGGGGGGGGCTGAAGCTTTCTTT; J gene: TRBJ1-1; V gene: TRBV7-2; clone size: once; D gene: NA
CDR3 protein: CASRSGQIYEQYF; CDR3 DNA: TGTGCCAGCAGGTCGGGACAGATCTACGAGCAGTACTTC; J gene: TRBJ2-7; V gene: TRBV2; clone size: NA; D gene: TRBD1
CDR3 protein: CATSHRGTPSYEQYF; CDR3 DNA: TGTGCCACCAGCCACAGGGGAACCCCCTCCTACGAGCAGTACTTC; J gene: TRBJ2-7; V gene: TRBV15; clone size: NA; D gene: TRBD1
CDR3 protein: CASRSDRFLRETQYF; CDR3 DNA: TGTGCCAGCAGATCCGACCGGTTTTTGCGGGAGACCCAGTACTTC; J gene: TRBJ2-5; V gene: TRBV27; clone size: NA; D gene: NA
CDR3 protein: CASSFDRNYGYTF; CDR3 DNA: TGTGCCAGCAGTTTCGACAGAAACTATGGCTACACCTTC; J gene: TRBJ1-2; V gene: TRBV12-3/TRBV12-4; clone size: NA; D gene: NA
CDR3 protein: CASSPWTGRRSYEQYF; CDR3 DNA: TGTGCCAGCAGCCCCTGGACAGGACGACGATCCTACGAGCAGTACTTC; J gene: TRBJ2-7; V gene: TRBV11-2; clone size: few; D gene: TRBD1
CDR3 protein: CASSFWTTGAFF; CDR3 DNA: TGTGCCAGCAGCTTCTGGACAACTGGAGCTTTCTTT; J gene: TRBJ1-1; V gene: TRBV7-9; clone size: few; D gene: NA
CDR3 protein: CSAERVTYGYTF; CDR3 DNA: TGCAGCGCTGAGCGGGTGACCTATGGCTACACCTTC; J gene: TRBJ1-2; V gene: TRBV29-1; clone size: NA; D gene: NA
CDR3 protein: CASSEETVSNQPQHF; CDR3 DNA: TGTGCCAGCAGTGAGGAGACAGTAAGCAATCAGCCCCAGCATTTT; J gene: TRBJ1-5; V gene: TRBV2; clone size: few; D gene: NA
CDR3 protein: CASSLEGRPTEQYF; CDR3 DNA: TGCGCCAGCAGCTTAGAGGGAAGACCAACCGAGCAGTACTTC; J gene: TRBJ2-7; V gene: TRBV5-1; clone size: NA; D gene: NA
CDR3 protein: CASSKRRGAGNTIYF; CDR3 DNA: TGTGCCAGCAGCAAACGACGGGGAGCTGGAAACACCATATATTTT; J gene: TRBJ1-3; V gene: TRBV5-6; clone size: once; D gene: NA
CDR3 protein: CASSQDAQGYGYTF; CDR3 DNA: TGTGCCAGCAGCCAAGATGCGCAGGGCTATGGCTACACCTTC; J gene: TRBJ1-2; V gene: TRBV14; clone size: NA; D gene: NA
CDR3 protein: CASSLVGLTGVAYEQYF; CDR3 DNA: TGTGCCAGCAGCTTAGTAGGTTTGACAGGGGTAGCGTACGAGCAGTACTTC; J gene: TRBJ2-7; V gene: TRBV7-2; clone size: NA; D gene: TRBD1
CDR3 protein: CASSSGTGGYEQYF; CDR3 DNA: TGTGCCAGCAGCTCAGGGACAGGGGGCTACGAGCAGTACTTC; J gene: TRBJ2-7; V gene: TRBV7-2; clone size: NA; D gene: TRBD1
CDR3 protein: CASSSGLAGGPVSYNEQFF; CDR3 DNA: TGCGCCAGCAGTTCCGGACTAGCGGGGGGCCCTGTCTCCTACAATGAGCAGTTCTTC; J gene: TRBJ2-1; V gene: TRBV5-1; clone size: NA; D gene: TRBD2
CDR3 protein: CASSLGDRDTDTQYF; CDR3 DNA: TGCGCCAGCAGCCTGGGCGACAGAGACACAGATACGCAGTATTTT; J gene: TRBJ2-3; V gene: TRBV5-1; clone size: once; D gene: NA
CDR3 protein: CASSVRAGGNQPQHF; CDR3 DNA: TGTGCCAGCAGTGTTAGGGCGGGGGGCAATCAGCCCCAGCATTTT; J gene: TRBJ1-5; V gene: TRBV6-6; clone size: few; D gene: NA
CDR3 protein: CASEDRGAYYGYTF; CDR3 DNA: TGTGCCAGCGAAGACAGGGGTGCATATTATGGCTACACCTTC; J gene: TRBJ1-2; V gene: TRBV28; clone size: NA; D gene: TRBD1
CDR3 protein: CASSRDTGGRETQYF; CDR3 DNA: TGTGCCAGCAGCCGTGATACAGGGGGCCGAGAGACCCAGTACTTC; J gene: TRBJ2-5; V gene: TRBV7-2; clone size: NA; D gene: TRBD1
CDR3 protein: CASSFGTGDSQPQHF; CDR3 DNA: TGTGCCAGCAGCTTCGGGACAGGGGATTCTCAGCCCCAGCATTTT; J gene: TRBJ1-5; V gene: TRBV5-6; clone size: NA; D gene: TRBD1